The present entry profiles one T cell receptor (beta chain) with its context. Deletions cut 0 bases from V and 4 bases from J, with 7 bases between. CDR1 and CDR2 from the germline V gene are LGHDT and YNNKEL (reference sequence). This CDR3 comprises 13 residues. The data were obtained in a study of blood T cell repertoires in COVID-19. Study information: Researchers got acute and convalescent COVID-19 samples from the United States, Italy and Spain. From T cells, B-cell-depleted T cells, or PBMCs came the material, which was cDNA or gDNA.

The authors' processing: Reference gene primer amplification gave estimated nucleated cell counts. Some clones are missing from TCRdb's copy, which holds only in-frame ones; the method was immunoSEQ multiplex PCR. That table furnishes V, J and clone size, whereas the DNA furnished D and trimming. This table has roughly 290,000 clones, more than 75% appearing once. The sequenced sample consisted of peripheral blood. This receptor was taken from a young woman who had recovered from COVID-19. The rearrangement joins TRBV3-1 (or the pseudogene TRBV3-2) to TRBJ2-7; D is uncertain. CDR3 bases: TGTGCCAGCAGCCAAGACGACGGGTACGAGCAGTACTTC. Amino acids: CASSQDDGYEQYF.